What follows describes a single T cell receptor (beta chain). Its antigen is still unknown. The data are from a study of a mutant IDH1 vaccine in newly diagnosed glioma. For the study at large: Vaccination was launched 4-6 weeks after radiotherapy alone, or with temozolomide cycles. Treated patients had a mean age of 40.4 years and an approximately 60% male, around 40% female split. Radiotherapy, temozolomide, or both had been given previously, and both were given to most.

Time point: week 5, during vaccination. Topical imiquimod accompanied each vaccine dose, which consisted of 300 ug of mutant IDH1 20-mer peptide. The CDR3 has 13 residues. Germline V gene data show CDR1 as MGHRA and CDR2 as YSYEKL. Trimming left V 1 base short and J 5 bases short, with 6 bases between. Study findings and constraints: Patients mounted vaccine-induced immune responses in just over 90% of cases.

Measured with immunoSEQ multiplex PCR; TCRdb has only the in-frame clones, and not every one. This sample carries 20,000 to 30,000 clones, around 85% of them seen once, and the ten largest clones take 7.2%. Sample: PBMCs, taken from a glioma patient whose treatment included an IDH1 peptide vaccine. The genes are TRBV4-1 and TRBJ1-5; D is unresolved. The clonotype originates from a man aged 35-49 years with glioma. Some clones in this sample may be carry-over from other donors' samples. The CDR3 is CASSQGRYQPQHF. The CDR3 DNA follows: TGCGCCAGCAGCCAAGGACGTTATCAGCCCCAGCATTTT.